This TCR beta chain came from a study of early T cells in non-severe SARS-CoV-2 infection (dated by TCRdb to about 2021). Background for the entire study: Bulk RNA from unsorted whole blood was used for TCR sequencing, so alpha and beta chains could not be paired.

To note about this clonotype: Its binding antigen is unknown. No per-base quality is available; no much larger clone lies one base away.

Preparation of the library involved 5' RACE. Instrument on record: NextSeq 500. Unique molecular identifiers were attached to individual cDNA molecules in the TCR library protocol so that sequencing error and PCR bias could be corrected. TCR alpha and beta chains were both sequenced, and the abundances of alpha and beta sequences in each sample were closely correlated with each other. Turning to the authors' computational methods: Decombinator V4 was used to annotate the V gene, J gene and CDR3 of the TCR sequences. TCRs were defined as expanded if a significant change between any two time points was detected under a Poisson model with p below 0.0001. TCR abundances were normalised to the total number of TCRs sequenced in each sample and reported as counts per million. TRAV1-2 paired with TRAJ12, TRAJ20 or TRAJ33 defined MAIT TCRs, while TRAV10 paired with TRAJ18 defined iNKT TCRs. VDJdb, accessed 1 November 2021, was searched for CMV, EBV and SARS-CoV-2 annotated TCRs, excluding TCRs annotated for multiple antigens. TCRdb handled the public reads itself, with Q25 trimming in fastp and clone calling in MiXCR, and kept productive beta chains. Rows matching on CDR3 protein sequence are summarized as one entry with the most common DNA and genes. It is TCRdb's table, rather than the study itself, that gives the V and J calls and clone size. The sample table shows about 60,000 distinct CDR3 sequences, and 10% to 15% are seen once. Approximately 4.8% of the sample rests with the top ten.

V sheds 4 bases and J sheds 5 bases, leaving 24 bases between their ends. The CDR3 contains 18 residues, cysteine and phenylalanine counted. Only the CDR3 DNA stays, 54 bases, in frame from base 1. CDR1 and CDR2 (LGHDT, YNNKEL) derive from the germline V gene (reference sequence). A case-control design nested within a healthcare worker cohort in London, UK, was used, with weekly nasopharyngeal swab PCR tests and blood sampling performed. Between 23 and 31 March 2020, the week of the UK lockdown, healthcare workers were enrolled and then followed up weekly for as long as 16 weeks. Study-wide findings and limitations: Matching against VDJdb was skewed toward anti-spike CD8 responses, likely underestimated virus-specific expansions, and missed private and CD4 specificities.

The chain joins TRBV3-1 to TRBJ2-1; a weak D assignment points to TRBD1 (6 bases agree). Sequencing used whole blood. The receptor was derived from an adult who was a healthcare worker with PCR-confirmed SARS-CoV-2 infection or an uninfected control (not recorded which). CDR3 region: CASSLGHLPRVSHNEQFF. The DNA reads TGTGCCAGCAGCCTGGGACACTTACCTCGGGTATCACACAATGAGCAGTTCTTC.